This T cell receptor beta chain was identified during a study of T cell responses to AZD1222 COVID-19 vaccine. Study-wide points: Following two doses of AZD1222, Spike-specific TCR breadth and depth rose. Researchers took repertoire samples only after the peak T cell response had come. Only a handful of AZD1222 recipients, roughly six in all, had baseline seropositivity. The donor group comprised mostly white British people and more females; the analysis possibly underestimated clonal diversity.

This table comes from immunoSEQ multiplex PCR, and its TCRdb copy is limited to in-frame clones, with some not included. There are about 180,000 clones in the sample; about 91% occur only once, and roughly 12% lies in the top ten. In germline, CDR1 is SEHNR, CDR2 FQNEAQ (reference sequence). Trimming took 1 base from V and 5 from J; bases not matched to a gene: 4. The CDR3 extends over 15 amino acids. This clone was found a few times. The antigen is undetermined. This chain links TRBV7-9 with TRBJ1-4; 7 nucleotides match TRBD1. The receptor was isolated from an adult who received the AZD1222 COVID-19 vaccine. The starting material was peripheral blood, obtained 28 days after the second AZD1222 dose. CDR3 protein: CASSLDGQANEKLFF. Here the CDR3 DNA reads TGTGCCAGCAGCTTAGACGGACAGGCCAATGAAAAACTGTTTTTT.